This T cell receptor beta chain came from a study of somatic mutations in cytotoxic T cells in rheumatoid arthritis. Using immunoSEQ multiplex PCR, the repertoire was profiled, and TCRdb retains in-frame clones only, with some absent. The sample contains some 20,000 clones, approximately 80% of which appear only once. This clone was detected once. This CDR3 has 13 amino acids. Trimming shortened V by 3 bases and J by 7 bases, and 9 bases separated the two germline ends. CDR1 and CDR2 (germline): MNHEY, SMNVEV (reference sequence). The sample was CD8+ T cells sorted from blood. This TCR was sampled from an adult with rheumatoid arthritis. J is TRBJ2-2 and V is TRBV27; D is uncertain. CDR3 DNA: TGTGCCAGCAGTTTTGGGATGGGCGGGGAGCTGTTTTTT. Its protein is CASSFGMGGELFF.